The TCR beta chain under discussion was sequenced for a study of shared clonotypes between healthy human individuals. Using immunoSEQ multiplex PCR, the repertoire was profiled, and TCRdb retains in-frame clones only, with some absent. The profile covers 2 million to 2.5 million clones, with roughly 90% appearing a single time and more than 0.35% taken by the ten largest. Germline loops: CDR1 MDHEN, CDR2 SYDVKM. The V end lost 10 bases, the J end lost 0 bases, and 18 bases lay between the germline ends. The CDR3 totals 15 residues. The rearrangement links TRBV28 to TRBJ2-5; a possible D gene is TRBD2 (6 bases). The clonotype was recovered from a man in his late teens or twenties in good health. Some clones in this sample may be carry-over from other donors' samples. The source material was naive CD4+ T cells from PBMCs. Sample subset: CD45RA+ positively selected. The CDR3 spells CATGVGGTYQETQYF. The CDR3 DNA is TGTGCCACCGGCGTTGGGGGGACGTACCAAGAGACCCAGTACTTC. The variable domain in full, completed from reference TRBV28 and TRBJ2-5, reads DVKVTQSSRYLVKRTGEKVFLECVQDMDHENMFWYRQDPGLGLRLIYFSYDVKMKEKGDIPEGYSVSREKKERFSLILESASTNQTSMYLCATGVGGTYQETQYFGPGTRLLVL.